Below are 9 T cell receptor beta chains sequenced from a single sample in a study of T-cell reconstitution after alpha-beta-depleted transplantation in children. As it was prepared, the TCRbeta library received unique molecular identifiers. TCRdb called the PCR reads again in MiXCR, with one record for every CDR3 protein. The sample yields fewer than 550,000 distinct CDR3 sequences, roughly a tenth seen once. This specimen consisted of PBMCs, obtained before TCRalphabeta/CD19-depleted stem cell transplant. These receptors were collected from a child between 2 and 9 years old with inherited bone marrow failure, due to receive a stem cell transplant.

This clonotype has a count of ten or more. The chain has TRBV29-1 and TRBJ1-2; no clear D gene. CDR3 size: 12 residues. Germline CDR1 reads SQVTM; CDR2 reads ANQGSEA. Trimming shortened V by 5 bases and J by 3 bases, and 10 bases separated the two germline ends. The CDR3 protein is CSVTTVYYGYTF. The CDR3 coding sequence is TGCAGCGTTACGACGGTTTACTATGGCTACACCTTC.

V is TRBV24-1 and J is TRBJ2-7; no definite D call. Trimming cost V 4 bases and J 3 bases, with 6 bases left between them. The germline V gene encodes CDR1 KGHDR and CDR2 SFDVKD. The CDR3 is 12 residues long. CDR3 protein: CATSDHGYEQYF. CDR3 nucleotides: TGTGCCACCAGTGACCACGGCTACGAGCAGTACTTC.

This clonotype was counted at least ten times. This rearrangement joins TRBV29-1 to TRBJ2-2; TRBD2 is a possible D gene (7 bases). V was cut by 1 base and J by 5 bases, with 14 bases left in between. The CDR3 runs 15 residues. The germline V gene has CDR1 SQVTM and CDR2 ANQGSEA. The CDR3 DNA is TGCAGCGTTGAAGTTAGGGGGGGAAGGACCGGGGAGCTGTTTTTT. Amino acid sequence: CSVEVRGGRTGELFF.

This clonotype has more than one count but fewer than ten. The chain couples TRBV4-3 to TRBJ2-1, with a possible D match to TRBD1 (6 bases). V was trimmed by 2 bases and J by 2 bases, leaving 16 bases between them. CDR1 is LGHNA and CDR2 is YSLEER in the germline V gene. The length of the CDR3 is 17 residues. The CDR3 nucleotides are TGCGCCAGCAGCCAACTTCCCGCCGAGGGGGCCTACAATGAGCAGTTCTTC. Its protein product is CASSQLPAEGAYNEQFF.

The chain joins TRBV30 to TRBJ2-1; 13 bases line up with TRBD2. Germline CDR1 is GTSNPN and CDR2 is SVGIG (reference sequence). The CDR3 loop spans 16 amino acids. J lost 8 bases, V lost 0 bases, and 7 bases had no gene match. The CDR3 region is CAWSVLAGGPADEQFF. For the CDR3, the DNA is TGTGCCTGGAGTGTACTAGCGGGAGGGCCTGCGGATGAGCAGTTCTTC. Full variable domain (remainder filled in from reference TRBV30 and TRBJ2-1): SQTIHQWPATLVQPVGSPLSLECTVEGTSNPNLYWYRQAAGRGLQLLFYSVGIGQISSEVPQNLSASRPQDRQFILSSKKLLLSDSGFYLCAWSVLAGGPADEQFFGPGTRLTVL.

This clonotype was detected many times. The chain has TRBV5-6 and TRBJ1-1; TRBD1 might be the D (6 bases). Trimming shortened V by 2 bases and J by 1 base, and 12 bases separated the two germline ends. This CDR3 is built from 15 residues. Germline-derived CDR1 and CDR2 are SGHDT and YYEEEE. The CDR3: CASSLQGNPNTEAFF. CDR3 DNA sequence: TGTGCCAGCAGCTTACAGGGCAATCCGAACACTGAAGCTTTCTTT. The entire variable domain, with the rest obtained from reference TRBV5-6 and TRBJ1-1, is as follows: DAGVTQSPTHLIKTRGQQVTLRCSPKSGHDTVSWYQQALGQGPQFIFQYYEEEERQRGNFPDRFSGHQFPNYSSELNVNALLLGDSALYLCASSLQGNPNTEAFFGQGTRLTVV.

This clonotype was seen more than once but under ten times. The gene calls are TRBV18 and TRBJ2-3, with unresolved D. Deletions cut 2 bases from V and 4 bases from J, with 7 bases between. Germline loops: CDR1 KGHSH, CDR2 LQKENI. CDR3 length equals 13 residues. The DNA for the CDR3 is TGTGCCAGCTCACCAGGCGCCCCAGATACGCAGTATTTT. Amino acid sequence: CASSPGAPDTQYF.

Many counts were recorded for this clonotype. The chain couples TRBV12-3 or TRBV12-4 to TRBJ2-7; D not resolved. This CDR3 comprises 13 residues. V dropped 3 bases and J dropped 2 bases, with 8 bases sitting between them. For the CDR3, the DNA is TGTGCCAGCAGTTTCCGACCTCCCTACGAGCAGTACTTC. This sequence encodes CASSFRPPYEQYF.

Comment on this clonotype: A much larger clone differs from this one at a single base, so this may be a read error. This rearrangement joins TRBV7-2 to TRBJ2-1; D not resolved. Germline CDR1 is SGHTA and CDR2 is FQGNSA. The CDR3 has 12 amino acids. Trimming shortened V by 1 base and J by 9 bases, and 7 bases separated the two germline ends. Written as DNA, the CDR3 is TGTGCCAGCAGCTTAGACCGGTGTGAGCAGTTCTTC. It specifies CASSLDRCEQFF.